The sequence of this T cell receptor (beta chain) was determined in a study of T cell clusters in autoimmune cytopenias. TRB was amplified by touch-down multiplex PCR, primer pools A and B combined. TCRdb re-called the multiplex PCR reads; one entry per CDR3 protein, DNA not given. Recorded for this sample: around 6,000 distinct CDR3 sequences. As to this clonotype: Its antigen is not identified.

The CDR3 extends over 13 amino acids. The germline gives CDR1 DFQATT, CDR2 SNEGSKA (reference sequence). Tens of thousands of genome equivalents of blood DNA were amplified for TRB. Findings of the study overall: Physiological T cell clusters of healthy donors were apparently absent in primary autoimmune cytopenia patients.

Another study also made use of these data, one on T cell repertoires in aging, cancer and after chemotherapy. Per that paper: In cancer patients, declining TCR diversity with age involved lost richness and lost evenness. Rebound thymic output was suggested by rising median generation probability during chemotherapy in each cancer cohort. These repertoire data do not allow conclusions about immunological memory after chemotherapy.

The chain joins TRBV20-1 to TRBJ1-1; TCRdb's assignment of TRBD1 cannot be checked, as there is no DNA. What was sequenced was peripheral blood. The receptor's source is a human donor in good health. CDR3 sequence reads: CSASGQANTEAFF.